The rows below give T cell receptor beta chains drawn from one sample of a study of OX40 agonist ivuxolimab in advanced cancers. Measured with immunoSEQ multiplex PCR; TCRdb has only the in-frame clones, and not every one. The table records more than 95,000 clones, 92% of them present only once. The sequencing here drew on CD4+ or CD8+ T cells sorted from blood, taken in a trial of the OX40 agonist ivuxolimab. The receptors derive from an adult with an advanced solid tumor such as melanoma, head and neck, liver or kidney cancer. Each CDR3 is given with its conserved first and last residue. A D gene is named only where the DNA matches it firmly. Only part of the rows carry a size: once, few, many, or a class if the clone is expanded.

>NA|NA|TRBJ2-1|TRBV28
CASSLGGNLNEQFF
TGTGCCAGCAGTTTAGGCGGGAATCTCAATGAGCAGTTCTTC
>NA|once|TRBJ1-3|TRBV7-9
CASSLPVVLSVDTIYF
TGTGCCAGCAGCTTACCGGTGGTTCTGTCCGTGGACACCATATATTTT
>NA|NA|TRBJ1-2|TRBV28
CASTSTALYGYTF
TGTGCCAGCACCTCGACGGCTTTATACGGCTACACCTTC
>NA|once|TRBJ2-7|TRBV11-2
CASSYTGYEQYF
TGTGCCAGCAGCTACACTGGCTACGAGCAGTACTTC
>NA|once|TRBJ2-7|TRBV5-1
CASSLGAGATYEQYF
TGCGCCAGCAGCTTGGGCGCAGGGGCCACCTACGAGCAGTACTTC
>TRBD1|NA|TRBJ1-2|TRBV18
CASSPPGQDYGYTF
TGTGCCAGCTCACCACCGGGACAGGACTATGGCTACACCTTC
>NA|NA|TRBJ1-1|TRBV6-5
CASSYSIQVPNTEAFF
TGTGCCAGCAGTTACTCGATCCAAGTCCCGAACACTGAAGCTTTCTTT
>NA|NA|TRBJ2-7|TRBV19
CASSMDPFYEQYF
TGTGCCAGTAGTATGGACCCCTTCTACGAGCAGTACTTC
>NA|NA|TRBJ1-5|TRBV18
CASSPLDSNQPQHF
TGTGCCAGCTCACCACTGGACAGCAATCAGCCCCAGCATTTT
>NA|NA|TRBJ1-5|TRBV18
CASSPPYSNQPQHF
TGTGCCAGCTCACCTCCTTATAGCAATCAGCCCCAGCATTTT
>NA|NA|TRBJ2-1|TRBV20-1
CSADREEQFF
TGCAGTGCTGACCGGGAAGAGCAGTTCTTC
>NA|NA|TRBJ2-2|TRBV7-3
CASSLLVVVGGPTGELFF
TGTGCCAGCAGCTTACTAGTGGTTGTTGGGGGGCCCACCGGGGAGCTGTTTTTT
>TRBD2|NA|TRBJ2-2|TRBV27
CASSFWGGVPGELFF
TGTGCCAGCAGTTTCTGGGGGGGAGTCCCCGGGGAGCTGTTTTTT
>TRBD1|NA|TRBJ1-5|TRBV7-2
CASSPTGGKGEPQHF
TGTGCCAGCAGCCCGACAGGGGGCAAGGGAGAGCCCCAGCATTTT
>NA|NA|TRBJ2-2|TRBV7-3
CASSSRGTGELFF
TGTGCCAGCAGCTCGAGAGGCACCGGGGAGCTGTTTTTT
>TRBD2|NA|TRBJ2-1|TRBV4-1
CASSRTWTSGSDEQFF
TGCGCCAGCAGCCGGACCTGGACTAGCGGGAGCGATGAGCAGTTCTTC
>NA|once|TRBJ2-1|TRBV30
CAWTRTRVDQFF
TGTGCCTGGACCCGAACGCGGGTCGACCAGTTCTTC
>NA|NA|TRBJ2-5|TRBV5-1
CASSLVSGVETQYF
TGCGCCAGCAGCTTGGTTTCAGGGGTGGAGACCCAGTACTTC
>NA|NA|TRBJ1-3|TRBV30
CAWSWTASGNTIYF
TGTGCCTGGAGCTGGACAGCTTCTGGAAACACCATATATTTT
>NA|once|TRBJ2-7|TRBV7-9
CASSSTLGIHEQYF
TGTGCCAGCAGCTCAACACTAGGGATCCACGAGCAGTACTTC
>NA|NA|TRBJ1-2|TRBV6-1
CASSVTDIANYGYTF
TGTGCCAGTTCGGTTACAGACATAGCTAACTATGGCTACACCTTC
>TRBD1|NA|TRBJ2-3|TRBV5-1
CASSPGTALADTQYF
TGCGCCAGCAGCCCGGGGACAGCACTGGCAGATACGCAGTATTTT
>NA|NA|TRBJ1-3|TRBV19
CASSIAGGRSGNTIYF
TGTGCCAGTAGTATAGCTGGAGGACGCTCTGGAAACACCATATATTTT
>NA|NA|TRBJ2-7|TRBV7-9
CASSHKNEQYF
TGTGCCAGCAGCCACAAGAACGAGCAGTACTTC
>TRBD2|NA|TRBJ2-7|TRBV27
CASSALAGTFYEQYF
TGTGCCAGCAGCGCTCTAGCGGGAACGTTCTACGAGCAGTACTTC
>NA|NA|TRBJ1-5|TRBV7-8
CASSPGTTQTFSNQPQHF
TGTGCCAGCAGCCCGGGGACCACGCAAACTTTTAGCAATCAGCCCCAGCATTTT
>TRBD2|NA|TRBJ2-4|TRBV29-1
CSASGFLAKNIQYF
TGCAGCGCTAGCGGGTTCCTAGCCAAAAACATTCAGTACTTC
>NA|NA|TRBJ1-1|TRBV28
CASTLGHSEAFF
TGTGCCAGCACCTTAGGACATTCTGAAGCTTTCTTT
>NA|NA|TRBJ2-7|TRBV28
CASSLGGARYEQYF
TGTGCCAGCTCCCTGGGGGGGGCGCGGTACGAGCAGTACTTC
>TRBD1|NA|TRBJ2-7|TRBV5-1
CASSFGQGNEQYF
TGCGCCAGCAGCTTCGGACAGGGGAACGAGCAGTACTTC
>NA|NA|TRBJ2-5|TRBV7-2
CASSLVRLVQGEETQYF
TGTGCCAGCAGCTTAGTCCGTCTTGTCCAGGGAGAAGAGACCCAGTACTTC
>NA|NA|TRBJ1-2|TRBV28
CASSLGGAVKENYGYTF
TGTGCCAGCAGTTTAGGGGGGGCAGTTAAGGAGAACTATGGCTACACCTTC
>NA|NA|TRBJ2-7|TRBV5-1
CASSLGPQKDPYEQYF
TGCGCCAGCAGCTTGGGGCCCCAAAAAGACCCCTACGAGCAGTACTTC
>TRBD1|once|TRBJ2-7|TRBV7-9
CASSLRGQVEQYF
TGTGCCAGCAGCTTACGGGGACAGGTCGAGCAGTACTTC
>NA|NA|TRBJ2-1|TRBV19
CASSRGTITGGSYNEQFF
TGTGCCAGTAGTAGGGGGACTATCACAGGGGGCTCCTACAATGAGCAGTTCTTC
>TRBD2|NA|TRBJ2-7|TRBV6-5
CASSFSRLAGAEQYF
TGTGCCAGCAGTTTCAGTAGACTAGCGGGAGCCGAGCAGTACTTC
>NA|NA|TRBJ2-2|TRBV5-1
CASSTGTTNTGELFF
TGCGCCAGCAGCACCGGGACCACGAACACCGGGGAGCTGTTTTTT
>TRBD1|NA|TRBJ2-6|TRBV28
CASSQTGAGANVLTF
TGTGCCAGCAGTCAAACAGGGGCTGGGGCCAACGTCCTGACTTTC
>TRBD2|NA|TRBJ2-3|TRBV4-2
CASSQEGVAGYTDTQYF
TGTGCCAGCAGCCAAGAAGGTGTAGCGGGTTACACAGATACGCAGTATTTT
>NA|NA|TRBJ2-7|TRBV28
CASGGINPYEQYF
TGTGCCAGCGGGGGGATCAATCCCTACGAGCAGTACTTC
>NA|NA|TRBJ1-1|TRBV6-4
CASSLAQKGAFF
TGTGCCAGCAGTTTGGCCCAGAAAGGGGCTTTCTTT
>NA|NA|TRBJ2-7|TRBV5-4
CASSFSADYEQYF
TGTGCCAGCAGCTTTAGCGCCGACTACGAGCAGTACTTC
>NA|NA|TRBJ2-7|TRBV7-8
CASSLADTYEQYF
TGTGCCAGCAGCTTAGCCGATACCTACGAGCAGTACTTC
>TRBD1|NA|TRBJ2-7|TRBV9
CASSVAGGTGSEQYF
TGTGCCAGCAGCGTAGCAGGAGGGACAGGGAGCGAGCAGTACTTC
>TRBD1|NA|TRBJ2-1|TRBV10-3
CAISESEGAGNEQFF
TGTGCCATCAGTGAGTCCGAGGGGGCGGGTAATGAGCAGTTCTTC
>TRBD1|NA|TRBJ2-5|TRBV5-1
CASSGGQGAETQYF
TGCGCCAGCAGCGGGGGACAGGGTGCGGAGACCCAGTACTTC
>NA|NA|TRBJ1-1|TRBV27
CASSFSPPAEAFF
TGTGCCAGCAGTTTTTCCCCACCGGCTGAAGCTTTCTTT
>TRBD1|few|TRBJ1-5|TRBV5-1
CASSLTGGGQPQHF
TGCGCCAGCAGCCTGACAGGGGGCGGTCAGCCCCAGCATTTT
>NA|few|TRBJ2-3|TRBV5-4
CASSFRLVATDTQYF
TGTGCCAGCAGCTTCCGACTGGTCGCTACAGATACGCAGTATTTT
>NA|NA|TRBJ2-5|TRBV28
CASSLPTAQETQYF
TGTGCCAGCAGTTTACCCACCGCCCAAGAGACCCAGTACTTC
>TRBD1|NA|TRBJ1-3|TRBV7-2
CASSLGSLTGSSGNTIYF
TGTGCCAGCAGCTTAGGATCATTGACAGGGTCCTCTGGAAACACCATATATTTT
>TRBD2|NA|TRBJ2-2|TRBV7-2
CASSRTSGTTGELFF
TGTGCCAGCAGCCGGACTAGCGGGACCACCGGGGAGCTGTTTTTT
>NA|NA|TRBJ2-2|TRBV7-9
CASSLQTGELFF
TGTGCCAGCAGTCTCCAGACCGGGGAGCTGTTTTTT
>NA|once|TRBJ1-4|TRBV4-1
CASSQDGVTNEKLFF
TGCGCCAGCAGCCAAGATGGGGTAACTAATGAAAAACTGTTTTTT